The entry below describes one T cell receptor (beta chain). The antigen remains undetermined. This sample stems from a study of shared clonotypes between healthy human individuals. The germline CDR1 and CDR2 sequences are KGHSH and LQKENI. V lost 5 bases and J lost 2, with 12 bases in between. The CDR3 is 14 residues long. Study results and caveats: Limited genetic and exposure-history diversity came from having few donors.

Only in-frame clones appear in the TCRdb table, and some are missing; sequencing was by immunoSEQ multiplex PCR. The sample lists 2 million or so clones; approximately 95% were seen once. The chain combines TRBV18 with TRBJ1-2, with D possibly TRBD1 on 6 matching bases. This receptor was identified in a man aged 18 to 35 in good health. The sample taken for sequencing was naive CD4+ T cells sorted from blood. Described subset: CD45RA+ positively selected. The CDR3 loop reads CASSNRVFNYGYTF. As DNA, the CDR3 is TGTGCCAGCTCAAACAGGGTTTTCAACTATGGCTACACCTTC.